The clone carrying this T cell receptor (beta chain) was found a few times. As yet, its antigen is unknown. Treatment reported: 15 to 20 received Ad26.COV2.S at low or high dose, single or two shots; roughly five received placebo; per-sample allocation not given. The investigators took samples on day 63 after the first vaccine or placebo injection. The CDR3 length is 14 residues. Per germline, CDR1 SQVTM and CDR2 ANQGSEA. The J segment lost 6 bases and the V segment lost 7 bases, leaving 13 bases of the junction unmatched. The record originates from a study of Ad26.COV2.S vaccination and SARS-CoV-2 variants. For the study at large: Recipients of Ad26.COV2.S got it intramuscularly, once or twice 56 days apart.

Findings and limits, study-wide: In TCR breadth and depth analyses, total T cell responses may have been underestimated. People given the vaccine had a wider spike-specific TCR breadth than placebo recipients did.

This table comes from immunoSEQ multiplex PCR, and its TCRdb copy is limited to in-frame clones, with some not included. Of 300,000 to 350,000 clones in the sample, 70% to 90% are singletons; the top ten hold more than 1.5%. The rearrangement joins TRBV29-1 to TRBJ2-3; 7 bases align to TRBD1. The receptor was isolated from a person aged 18-60 years who received the Ad26.COV2.S COVID-19 vaccine or a placebo. The sample here was peripheral blood, taken in a trial of Ad26.COV2.S vaccine versus placebo. CDR3 sequence reads: CSGSQEGGVDTQYF. The CDR3 bases are TGCAGCGGTAGCCAAGAAGGGGGCGTTGATACGCAGTATTTT.